This T cell receptor beta chain was identified during a study of TIL therapy for anti-PD-1-resistant metastatic lung cancer. About the research overall: Tumors had a median PD-L1 proportion score of more than 5%. Median tumor mutation burden was around 1.6 mutations per megabase.

The trim removed 5 bases at V and 8 bases at J, leaving 4 bases unmatched. The CDR3 loop spans 12 amino acids. Germline lookup yields CDR1 KGHDR and CDR2 SFDVKD. Worth noting for this clone: Its antigen is not identified.

This was the immunoSEQ v3 assay. Each library reached about 2 million read pairs, or about 5-6.5 million at deep level. Assay used: immunoSEQ multiplex PCR; TCRdb lists only in-frame clones, some missing. The sample yields approximately 95,000 clones, roughly 65% seen once. Described time point: pre-treatment sample, taken before nivolumab and TIL therapy. Tumor tissue came from excised metastases, mostly pleural nodules or supraclavicular lymph nodes. Study outcomes and limitations: Many TIL product clones were absent from baseline tumor, suggesting clonal contraction.

This sample comprised tumor tissue, obtained at baseline. The source is a person aged 25-80 years with non-small cell lung cancer. The J gene is TRBJ1-2, the V gene TRBV24-1; TRBD1 agrees at 7 bases. The CDR3, as DNA: TGTGCCACCAGTGTCACAGGGGTGGGCTACACCTTC. Its protein product is CATSVTGVGYTF.